A single count supports the clone carrying this T cell receptor (beta chain). Antigen unknown. The sample originates from a study of T cells in localized non-small cell lung cancer. General observations from the study: Adjacent lung was found to contain a median about 62 of the top 100 tumor clones. Prolonged overall survival went with higher T cell density in the blood. The study found T cell clonality highest in uninvolved adjacent lung, above tumor.

Measured with immunoSEQ multiplex PCR; TCRdb has only the in-frame clones, and not every one. The table lists 20,000 to 30,000 clones, 85% to 90% of them singletons. The CDR3 has 15 residues. The V gene's germline CDR1 is SGHNT and CDR2 YYREEE (reference sequence). With V trimmed by 4 bases and J by 5 bases, 9 bases remained unmatched. J is TRBJ2-1 and V is TRBV5-4; 7 nucleotides line up with TRBD2. The sample was PBMCs, taken before any cancer treatment. The source is a man aged 35 to 69 with stage II lung adenocarcinoma. The CDR3 DNA is TGTGCCAGCAGCCCTAGCCTAGCGGCCAACAATGAGCAGTTCTTC. It specifies CASSPSLAANNEQFF. Together with reference TRBV5-4 and TRBJ2-1, the CDR3 gives the full variable domain: ETGVTQSPTHLIKTRGQQVTLRCSSQSGHNTVSWYQQALGQGPQFIFQYYREEENGRGNFPPRFSGLQFPNYSSELNVNALELDDSALYLCASSPSLAANNEQFFGPGTRLTVL.